These 3 T cell receptor beta chains share one sample of origin, sequenced in a study of blood T cell repertoires in COVID-19. Some clones are missing from TCRdb's copy, which holds only in-frame ones; the method was immunoSEQ multiplex PCR. The repertoire includes 310,000 or so clones, 87% of them detected once, and 5.5% to 7% sits in the top ten. Sequenced input: PBMCs or T cells enriched from blood (not recorded which). The source is a woman aged 40 to 55 who had recovered from COVID-19.

The chain recombines TRBV19 with TRBJ1-5; D might be TRBD1 (5 bases). From germline, CDR1 is LNHDA and CDR2 SQIVND (reference sequence). This CDR3 contains 12 residues. Trimming shortened V by 9 bases and J by 5 bases, and 11 bases separated the two germline ends. CDR3 nucleotide sequence: TGTGCCAGCTCCCAGGGTCATCAGCCCCAGCATTTT. Residues: CASSQGHQPQHF.

The CDR3 sequence: CATSGQAFVAAFF. DNA of the CDR3: TGTGCCACCTCGGGACAGGCTTTCGTAGCGGCTTTCTTT. The rearrangement uses TRBV19 and TRBJ1-1, with TRBD1 matching 8 bases. This CDR3 has 13 amino acids. V was pared by 10 bases and J by 11 bases, with 15 bases of the junction left unmatched. Germline V gene data show CDR1 as LNHDA and CDR2 as SQIVND (reference sequence). The full variable domain, in which reference TRBV19 and TRBJ1-1 provide the parts outside the CDR3, is DGGITQSPKYLFRKEGQNVTLSCEQNLNHDAMYWYRQDPGQGLRLIYYSQIVNDFQKGDIAEGYSVSREKKESFPLTVTSAQKNPTAFYLCATSGQAFVAAFFGQGTRLTVV.

The gene calls are TRBV21-1 and TRBJ1-1. TRBV21-1 is flagged as a pseudogene. This CDR3 comprises 15 residues. As DNA, the CDR3 is TGTGCCAGCAGCAAAGTTGGCGGTAGTGTCACTGAAGCTTTCTTT. Translated, it gives CASSKVGGSVTEAFF.